These T cell receptor beta chains were read from a single sample in a study of technical replicates of blood from a few donors. Profiled with immunoSEQ multiplex PCR; TCRdb holds only in-frame clones, not every one. The sample gives approximately 74,000 clones, roughly 98% of which show up once; roughly 0.17% is in the top ten. The sample comprised T cells isolated from PBMCs. The receptors come from a human donor in good health. The CDR3 runs from the conserved cysteine through the conserved F or W. D genes are given only for firm matches.

j_call d_call v_call cdr3_length cdr3_aa cdr3_nt
TRBJ1-1 - TRBV15 12 CATSDRYTEAFF TGTGCCACCAGCGACAGATACACTGAAGCTTTCTTT
TRBJ1-1 TRBD1 TRBV5-4 15 CASSSKGAGDTEAFF TGTGCCAGCAGCTCCAAGGGGGCAGGAGACACTGAAGCTTTCTTT
TRBJ1-1 - TRBV4-1 13 CASSPKIGAEAFF TGCGCCAGCAGCCCAAAAATAGGGGCTGAAGCTTTCTTT
TRBJ1-1 TRBD1 TRBV19 13 CASSSDRGTEAFF TGTGCCAGTAGTTCCGACAGGGGCACTGAAGCTTTCTTT
TRBJ1-1 TRBD1 TRBV7-9 16 CASSRDRGGEDTEAFF TGTGCCAGCAGCCGGGACAGGGGAGGTGAGGACACTGAAGCTTTCTTT
TRBJ1-1 - TRBV20-1 11 CSASQNTEAFF TGCAGTGCTAGCCAGAACACTGAAGCTTTCTTT
TRBJ1-2 - TRBV2 13 CASSGTLNYGYTF TGTGCCAGCAGTGGGACATTGAACTATGGCTACACCTTC
TRBJ1-6 - TRBV9 21 CASSVGPGNQINPDYNSPLHF TGTGCCAGCAGCGTAGGACCAGGTAACCAAATAAACCCCGACTATAATTCACCCCTCCACTTT
TRBJ2-3 TRBD2 TRBV10-3 15 CAISVTSGTGDTQYF TGTGCCATCAGTGTCACTAGCGGGACCGGGGATACGCAGTATTTT
TRBJ2-7 TRBD2 TRBV6-5 16 CASSYFGTNQAYEQYF TGTGCCAGCAGTTATTTCGGGACTAACCAAGCCTACGAGCAGTACTTC
TRBJ2-5 TRBD2 TRBV30 18 CAWSSLRTSGGARETQYF TGTGCCTGGAGTAGCCTCCGGACTAGCGGGGGGGCTCGCGAGACCCAGTACTTC
TRBJ1-3 - TRBV6-5 14 CASSYSDSRDTIYF TGTGCCAGCAGTTACTCGGACAGTCGAGACACCATATATTTT
TRBJ1-3 TRBD1 TRBV5-1 15 CASSFGQGAGNTIYF TGCGCCAGCAGCTTCGGTCAGGGGGCTGGAAACACCATATATTTT
TRBJ1-6 - TRBV6-6 16 CASSVPGTRDNSPLHF TGTGCCAGCAGCGTTCCCGGGACAAGGGATAATTCACCCCTCCACTTT
TRBJ1-5 - TRBV2 17 CASSEWEALRGNQPQHF TGTGCCAGCAGCGAGTGGGAAGCCCTGAGGGGCAATCAGCCCCAGCATTTT
TRBJ2-3 - TRBV13 16 CASSLLRGKVTDTQYF TGTGCCAGCAGCTTACTCCGGGGGAAAGTCACAGATACGCAGTATTTT